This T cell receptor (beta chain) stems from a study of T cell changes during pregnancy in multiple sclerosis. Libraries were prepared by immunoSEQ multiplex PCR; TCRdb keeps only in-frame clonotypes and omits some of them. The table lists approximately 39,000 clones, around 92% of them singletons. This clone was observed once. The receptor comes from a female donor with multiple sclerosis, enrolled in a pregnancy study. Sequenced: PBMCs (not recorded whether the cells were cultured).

CDR3 residues: CASSQDIPPEGLAPAYEQYF. The CDR3 DNA reads TGTGCCAGCAGCCAAGATATCCCTCCCGAGGGACTAGCGCCAGCCTACGAGCAGTACTTC. This sequence joins TRBV4-2 and TRBJ2-7; 10 bases agree with TRBD2. This CDR3 is 20 amino acids long. Germline V gene sequence: CDR1 LGHNA, CDR2 YNFKEQ. The V segment lost 0 bases and the J segment 2 bases; nucleotides outside the gene matches: 16.